This T cell receptor (beta chain) was sequenced in a study of CD8 T cells in Susac syndrome (dated by TCRdb to the late 2010s). Regarding the study in general: The study used repertoire sequencing to test whether antigen drove CD8+ T cell activation and differentiation in Susac syndrome.

RNA was extracted using the RNeasy kit, and about 0.5 to 1 ug of the RNA was reverse transcribed with random hexamers. The immunoSEQ multiplex PCR assay, covering 54 Vbeta and 13 Jbeta segments, was used to amplify TCR beta CDR3 regions. PCR amplification bias was corrected by using a synthetic template baseline for primer optimization and computational correction. The study's processing was this. Reads were annotated to V, D and J genes per IMGT and analyzed with immunoSEQ Analyzer, keeping only productive sequences. Clonality was calculated as one minus the Shannon entropy normalized by log2 of the number of productive unique sequences. For each patient and control, public and private clones were evaluated among the 100 most prevalent clones. Clones were defined as Susac-specific if absent from the healthy and MS cohorts, from approximately 1,100 published viral clones and from other ImmuneACCESS disease sequences. The public reads were reanalyzed by TCRdb: fastp trimming at Q25, MiXCR alignment, in-frame beta chains only. Rows are unified per CDR3 protein, each entry keeping the most common DNA and genes. These V and J calls rely on TCRdb rather than the paper's analysis. A total of more than 95,000 distinct CDR3 sequences appear in this sample, around 94% of them only once. The ten biggest clones cover roughly 0.091% of the sample.

Peripheral blood CD8+ and CD4+ T cells from healthy donors, Susac syndrome patients and multiple sclerosis patients were profiled using high-throughput TCR beta sequencing. Healthy donors were included as age- and sex-matched controls. CD8+ TEMRA cells were enriched by FACS, while bulk CD8+ and CD4+ T cells were purified by magnetic negative isolation. Blood was collected in EDTA tubes and processed within 24 hours, with PBMCs isolated through density gradient centrifugation. PBMCs intended for TCR sequencing were frozen in liquid nitrogen and were later thawed in a 37 degrees C water bath. The sorted or isolated CD4+, CD8+ and CD8+ TEMRA cells reached a purity of at least 90%. To note about this clonotype: Which antigen it targets is not known. Base-call qualities are not available, and no considerably larger clone is one nucleotide away.

Overall study outcomes, separate from this receptor: The TCR sequencing and HLA analysis was acknowledged to have included a relatively small number of individuals.

The junction shows trimming of 7 bases on V and 2 bases on J, and the gene matches do not reach 19 bases of it. There are 19 amino acids in the CDR3, from cysteine to phenylalanine inclusive. Here the CDR3 DNA is all that survives: 57 bases in frame from base 1. Taken from the germline V gene (reference sequence), the CDR1 and CDR2 loops are MNHEY and SMNVEV. The sample consisted of CD4+ T cells from PBMCs. Here the chain combines TRBV27 and TRBJ2-2, with 7 bases in between that match TRBD1. This clonotype was sampled from a human donor in good health. The nucleotide sequence is given as TGTGCCAGCATTCACAGGGGCAGGAAAAGTTTGAGAAACACCGGGGAGCTGTTTTTT. The translation is CASIHRGRKSLRNTGELFF.